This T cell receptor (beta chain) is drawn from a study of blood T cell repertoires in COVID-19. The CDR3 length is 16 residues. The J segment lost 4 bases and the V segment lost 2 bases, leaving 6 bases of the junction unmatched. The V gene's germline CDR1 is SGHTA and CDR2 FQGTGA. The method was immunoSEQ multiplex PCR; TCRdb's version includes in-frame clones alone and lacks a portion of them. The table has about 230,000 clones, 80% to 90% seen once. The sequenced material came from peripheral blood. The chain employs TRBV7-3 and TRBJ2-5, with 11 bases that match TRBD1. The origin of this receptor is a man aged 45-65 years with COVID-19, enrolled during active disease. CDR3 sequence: CASSLGSGTGGETQYF. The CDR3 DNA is TGTGCCAGCAGCTTAGGGTCTGGGACAGGGGGAGAGACCCAGTACTTC. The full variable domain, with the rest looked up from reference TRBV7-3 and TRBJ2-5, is GAGVSQTPSNKVTEKGKYVELRCDPISGHTALYWYRQSLGQGPEFLIYFQGTGAADDSGLPNDRFFAVRPEGSVSTLKIQRTERGDSAVYLCASSLGSGTGGETQYFGPGTRLLVL.